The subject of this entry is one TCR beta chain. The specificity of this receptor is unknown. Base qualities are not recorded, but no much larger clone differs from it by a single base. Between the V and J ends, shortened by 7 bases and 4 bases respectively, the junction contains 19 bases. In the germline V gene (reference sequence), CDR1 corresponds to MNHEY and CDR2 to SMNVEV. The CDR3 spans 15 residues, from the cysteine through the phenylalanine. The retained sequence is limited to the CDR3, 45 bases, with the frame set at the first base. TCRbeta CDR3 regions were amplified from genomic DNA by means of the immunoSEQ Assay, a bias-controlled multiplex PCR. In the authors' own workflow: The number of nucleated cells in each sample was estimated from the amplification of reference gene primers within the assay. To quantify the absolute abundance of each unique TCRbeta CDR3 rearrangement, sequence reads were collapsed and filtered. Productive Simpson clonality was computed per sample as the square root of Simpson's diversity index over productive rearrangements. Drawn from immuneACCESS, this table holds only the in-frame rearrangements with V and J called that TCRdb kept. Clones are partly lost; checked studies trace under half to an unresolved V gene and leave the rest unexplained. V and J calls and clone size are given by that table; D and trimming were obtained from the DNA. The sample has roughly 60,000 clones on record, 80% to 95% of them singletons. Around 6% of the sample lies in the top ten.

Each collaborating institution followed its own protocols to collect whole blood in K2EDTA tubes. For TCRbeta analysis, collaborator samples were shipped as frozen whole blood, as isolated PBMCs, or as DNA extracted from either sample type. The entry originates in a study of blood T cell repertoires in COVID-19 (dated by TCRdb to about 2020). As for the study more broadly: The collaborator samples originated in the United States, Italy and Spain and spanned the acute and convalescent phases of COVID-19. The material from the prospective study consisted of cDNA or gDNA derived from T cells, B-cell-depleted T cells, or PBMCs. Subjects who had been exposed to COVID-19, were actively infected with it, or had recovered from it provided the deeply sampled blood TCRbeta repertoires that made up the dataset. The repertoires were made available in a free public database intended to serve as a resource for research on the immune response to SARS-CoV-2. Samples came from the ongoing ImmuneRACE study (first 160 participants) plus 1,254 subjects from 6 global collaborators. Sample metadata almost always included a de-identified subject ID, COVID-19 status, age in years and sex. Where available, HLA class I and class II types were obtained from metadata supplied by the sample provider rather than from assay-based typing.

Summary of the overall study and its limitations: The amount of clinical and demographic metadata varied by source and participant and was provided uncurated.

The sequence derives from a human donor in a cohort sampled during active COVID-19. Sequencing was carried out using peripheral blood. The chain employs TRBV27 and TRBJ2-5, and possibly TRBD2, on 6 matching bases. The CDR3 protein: CASKGSWGVAETQYF. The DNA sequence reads TGTGCCAGCAAAGGAAGCTGGGGGGTGGCAGAGACCCAGTACTTC.